This T cell receptor beta chain was obtained from a study of blood T cell repertoires in COVID-19. Background on the study: Sample material is recorded as cDNA or gDNA derived from T cells, B-cell-depleted T cells, or PBMCs.

Original data processing: Nucleated cell counts were estimated from reference gene primer amplification. Sequencing was performed with immunoSEQ multiplex PCR; in TCRdb, only in-frame clones are kept and a portion is missing. That table gives V, J and clone size, and the DNA gave D and trimming. The sample has about 170,000 clones, about 83% seen once. The CDR3 length is 15 residues. The germline V gene encodes CDR1 SGHRS and CDR2 YFSETQ. V shed 1 base, J shed 4 bases, and the junction held 3 bases outside the gene matches. This sequence originates from a woman older than 75 with acute or convalescent COVID-19. Sequenced material: peripheral blood. The chain employs TRBV5-1 and TRBJ1-4, with 8 nucleotides matching TRBD1. CDR3 sequence reads: CASSLSDRVNEKLFF. The CDR3 DNA follows: TGCGCCAGCAGCTTGTCGGACAGGGTTAATGAAAAACTGTTTTTT.